The rows below give T cell receptor beta chains drawn from one sample of a study of T cell responses to AZD1222 COVID-19 vaccine. The data were produced by immunoSEQ multiplex PCR, yet TCRdb's version contains in-frame clones alone and is incomplete. The table includes 140,000 or so clones, almost 90% detected once. The source material was peripheral blood, sampled on day 0 of AZD1222 vaccination. These TCRs come from an adult in good health. Both conserved end residues are part of each CDR3. D genes are given only for firm matches. Clone size is not always given. Where it is, it says once, few, many or a class for expanded clones.

d_call j_call clone_size v_call cdr3_nt cdr3_aa
- TRBJ2-3 - TRBV7-2 TGTGCCAGCAGCTTAGGGGCGGGATCTCCAGATACGCAGTATTTT CASSLGAGSPDTQYF
- TRBJ2-5 - TRBV5-4 TGTGCCAGCAGCTTGCAGGGCCCAGAGACCCAGTACTTC CASSLQGPETQYF
- TRBJ1-5 - TRBV19 TGTGCCAGTAGTACCACACAGGGACTCGGGGGGCCCCAGCATTTT CASSTTQGLGGPQHF
- TRBJ2-2 - TRBV3-1/TRBV3-2 TGTGCCAGCAGCCAAGGCGGGGAGCTGTTTTTT CASSQGGELFF
- TRBJ2-2 - TRBV7-3 TGTGCCAGCAGCTCAGGGGAGGGAGTGGCCGGGGAGCTGTTTTTT CASSSGEGVAGELFF
- TRBJ1-1 - TRBV6-2/TRBV6-3 TGTGCCAGCAGTTACTCGGCCGGGAATGCTGAAGCTTTCTTT CASSYSAGNAEAFF
TRBD2 TRBJ2-2 - TRBV30 TGTGCCTGGAGGAGCGGGAGGTTCACCGGGGAGCTGTTTTTT CAWRSGRFTGELFF
TRBD1 TRBJ2-3 - TRBV6-2/TRBV6-3 TGTGCCAGCAGTTACCCCGACAGGGGCTCAATGGCCTTGGATACGCAGTATTTT CASSYPDRGSMALDTQYF
- TRBJ2-7 - TRBV7-2 TGTGCCAGCAGCCTGGACTATCTCTCCTACGAGCAGTACTTC CASSLDYLSYEQYF
- TRBJ1-1 - TRBV15 TGTGCCACCAGCACGACCTGGGGGAGGAACACTGAAGCTTTCTTT CATSTTWGRNTEAFF
TRBD2 TRBJ2-3 - TRBV11-3 TGTGCCAGCAGCCGGACTAGCGGGAGTGGAGATACGCAGTATTTT CASSRTSGSGDTQYF
- TRBJ1-1 - TRBV7-9 TGTGCCAGCAGCTTAGTGGGCAGGAACACTGAAGCTTTCTTT CASSLVGRNTEAFF
- TRBJ2-5 - TRBV5-6 TGTGCCAGCAGCTTGGGCCGCCGGGGACGAAACCAAGAGACCCAGTACTTC CASSLGRRGRNQETQYF
- TRBJ1-5 many TRBV19 TGTGCCAGTAGTATAACGTTCCAGGGCAATCAGCCCCAGCATTTT CASSITFQGNQPQHF
TRBD2 TRBJ2-5 - TRBV19 TGTGCCAGTAGTATTGACGGACTAGCGGGCGTAGGCGGGAGAGAGACCCAGTACTTC CASSIDGLAGVGGRETQYF
- TRBJ1-5 - TRBV7-2 TGTGCCAGCAGCTTCTGGGCTCAGCCCCAGCATTTT CASSFWAQPQHF
TRBD1 TRBJ1-1 - TRBV30 TGTGCCTCGACAGGGGTGAACACTGAAGCTTTCTTT CASTGVNTEAFF